These 17 T cell receptor beta chains were sequenced from one sample in a study of OX40 agonist ivuxolimab in advanced cancers. Sequenced by immunoSEQ multiplex PCR; TCRdb stores in-frame clones only, minus some. The repertoire consists of some 90,000 clones, with 91% occurring once and the leading ten covering around 1.5%. Sequencing used CD4+ or CD8+ T cells sorted from blood, obtained in a trial of the OX40 agonist ivuxolimab. The receptor source for this set is an adult with an advanced solid tumor such as melanoma, head and neck, liver or kidney cancer.

The chain has TRBV7-9 and TRBJ1-4, with D maybe TRBD1 (6 bases). Trimming removed 6 bases at V and 5 bases at J, with 19 bases between. The CDR3 length is 16 residues. The germline V gene has CDR1 SEHNR and CDR2 FQNEAQ (reference sequence). DNA for the CDR3: TGTGCCAGCAGGTTCGACAGGAGGGGTCTGAATGAAAAACTGTTTTTT. It translates to CASRFDRRGLNEKLFF. Full variable domain (rest looked up from reference TRBV7-9 and TRBJ1-4): DTGVSQNPRHKITKRGQNVTFRCDPISEHNRLYWYRQTLGQGPEFLTYFQNEAQLEKSRLLSDRFSAERPKGSFSTLEIQRTEQGDSAMYLCASRFDRRGLNEKLFFGSGTQLSVL.

This rearrangement joins TRBV7-9 to TRBJ2-7; 8 nucleotides align to TRBD1. After removal of 2 bases from V and 6 bases from J, the junction contained 6 bases not matched to a gene. The CDR3 is 14 amino acids. Per germline, CDR1 SEHNR and CDR2 FQNEAQ (reference sequence). DNA of the CDR3: TGTGCCAGCAGCTTAAGGGACAGGTATCGCGAGCAGTACTTC. It codes for CASSLRDRYREQYF.

The chain combines TRBV11-2 with TRBJ2-1, with 10 bases aligning to TRBD2. V dropped 3 bases and J dropped 8; count of bases not matched to a gene: 7. This CDR3 is 15 amino acids long. Germline V CDR1 and CDR2: SGHAT, FQNNGV. Here the CDR3 DNA reads TGTGCCAGCAGCTTGCAGCTAGCGGGAGTCGATGAGCAGTTCTTC. This sequence encodes CASSLQLAGVDEQFF.

The chain combines TRBV30 with TRBJ1-3; D not certain. The CDR3 runs to 12 residues. The germline CDR1 and CDR2 sequences are GTSNPN and SVGIG (reference sequence). The germline V and J ends were trimmed by 4 bases and 4 bases, with 8 bases remaining between them. The DNA of the CDR3 is TGTGCCTGGATTACCGGAGGAAACACCATATATTTT. As protein: CAWITGGNTIYF.

The V call is TRBV5-4, the J call TRBJ2-6; 8 nucleotides align to TRBD2. Germline values: CDR1 SGHNT, CDR2 YYREEE (reference sequence). There are 15 residues in the CDR3. V dropped 3 bases and J dropped 4; count of bases not matched to a gene: 3. The CDR3 loop reads CASSSGGAGANVLTF. CDR3 coding DNA: TGTGCCAGCAGCTCGGGAGGGGCAGGGGCCAACGTCCTGACTTTC. Full variable domain (remainder filled in from reference TRBV5-4 and TRBJ2-6): ETGVTQSPTHLIKTRGQQVTLRCSSQSGHNTVSWYQQALGQGPQFIFQYYREEENGRGNFPPRFSGLQFPNYSSELNVNALELDDSALYLCASSSGGAGANVLTFGAGSRLTVL.

The genes are TRBV7-3 and TRBJ2-5; perhaps TRBD2 as D (6 bases). CDR1 and CDR2 from the germline V gene are SGHTA and FQGTGA. V was trimmed by 2 bases and J by 5 bases, leaving 9 bases between them. CDR3 length: 13 residues. The CDR3 here is CASSLGEAETQYF. CDR3 sequence (DNA): TGTGCCAGCAGCTTAGGGGAGGCGGAGACCCAGTACTTC.

The gene calls are TRBV11-2 and TRBJ2-5; D could derive from TRBD1 or TRBD2 (5 bases each). Germline loops: CDR1 SGHAT, CDR2 FQNNGV. This CDR3 is built from 15 residues. Trimming took off 5 bases at V and 5 bases at J, with 18 bases between the two ends. CDR3 coding DNA: TGTGCCAGCAGCACAGACAGAGGGGCTATTGAGACCCAGTACTTC. Protein product: CASSTDRGAIETQYF.

About this clone: Sequence at one end of the junction differs from germline and may be a read error. The chain couples TRBV28 to TRBJ1-1; possible D gene TRBD1, 5 bases. The CDR3 totals 10 residues. Germline V gene data show CDR1 as MDHEN and CDR2 as SYDVKM. The CDR3 protein is CATGLGVRVF. For the CDR3, the DNA is TGTGCCACCGGGTTGGGCGTCAGGGTTTTT.

This CDR3 reads CASSMPPGRPTDTQYF. For the CDR3, the DNA is TGTGCCAGTAGTATGCCCCCGGGCCGCCCGACAGATACGCAGTATTTT. The chain carries TRBV19 and TRBJ2-3; D is uncertain. CDR3 length equals 16 residues. Trimming removed 3 bases at V and 3 bases at J, with 16 bases between. CDR1 and CDR2 from the germline V gene are LNHDA and SQIVND (reference sequence).

The CDR3 nucleotides read TGTGCCAGCAGCGACGGGATATTCTCTGGAAACACCATATATTTT. This encodes CASSDGIFSGNTIYF. This sequence joins TRBV9 and TRBJ1-3; D is unresolved. Trimming left V 3 bases short and J 0 bases short, with 10 bases between. The CDR3 spans 15 residues. Germline lookup yields CDR1 SGDLS and CDR2 YYNGEE.

The chain couples TRBV5-1 to TRBJ2-4; TRBD1 might be the D (5 bases). CDR1 is SGHRS and CDR2 is YFSETQ in the germline V gene. V lost 2 bases and J 1 base, leaving 22 bases between the germline ends. CDR3 length equals 19 residues. DNA for the CDR3: TGCGCCAGCAGCTTATACGGCAGGGCGGAATATGGGGCCAAAAACATTCAGTACTTC. Translating gives CASSLYGRAEYGAKNIQYF. The full variable domain, in which reference TRBV5-1 and TRBJ2-4 provide the parts outside the CDR3, is KAGVTQTPRYLIKTRGQQVTLSCSPISGHRSVSWYQQTPGQGLQFLFEYFSETQRNKGNFPGRFSGRQFSNSRSEMNVSTLELGDSALYLCASSLYGRAEYGAKNIQYFGAGTRLSVL.

This chain links TRBV7-2 with TRBJ1-1, with 10 nucleotides matching TRBD1. Germline CDR1 and CDR2: SGHTA and FQGNSA. The CDR3 contains 17 residues. V lost 1 base, J lost 10 bases, and 15 bases stayed unmatched. CDR3 region: CASSLVTPSTGGAGAFF. CDR3 DNA: TGTGCCAGCAGCTTAGTTACTCCATCGACAGGGGGCGCCGGAGCTTTCTTT.

V is TRBV20-1 and J is TRBJ2-7, with a possible D match to TRBD1 (5 bases). In germline, CDR1 is DFQATT, CDR2 SNEGSKA (reference sequence). The CDR3 is 10 amino acids. Trimming cost V 6 bases and J 7 bases, with 10 bases left between them. CDR3 coding DNA: TGCAGTGCCATTAAGGGGGAGCAGTACTTC. Its translation: CSAIKGEQYF.

This chain uses TRBV13 with TRBJ2-3; 9 bases align to TRBD2. Per germline, CDR1 PRHDT and CDR2 FYEKMQ (reference sequence). Trimming at V came to 5 bases and at J to 1 base, leaving 4 bases not matched to a gene. The length of the CDR3 is 15 residues. The CDR3 DNA sequence: TGTGCCAGCAGCGAACAGCGGGGGGGCACAGATACGCAGTATTTT. Amino acids: CASSEQRGGTDTQYF.

The sample holds one count of this clone. This rearrangement joins TRBV4-1 to TRBJ2-1, with 8 positions matching TRBD1. This CDR3 has 18 residues. After removal of 4 bases from V and 4 bases from J, the junction contained 15 bases not matched to a gene. Germline assignment: CDR1 MGHRA and CDR2 YSYEKL. CDR3 protein: CASSPKPLRDRRYNEQFF. CDR3 nucleotides: TGCGCCAGCAGCCCCAAGCCTTTAAGGGACAGGAGATACAATGAGCAGTTCTTC.

CDR3 nucleotides: TGCGCCAGCAGGCACAACGGACAGGGGGGCACAGATACGCAGTATTTT. The encoded protein is CASRHNGQGGTDTQYF. The rearrangement uses TRBV5-1 and TRBJ2-3, with TRBD1 matching over 10 bases. The germline V gene has CDR1 SGHRS and CDR2 YFSETQ. Trimming at V came to 5 bases and at J to 1 base, leaving 7 bases not matched to a gene. CDR3 length: 16 amino acids. Using reference TRBV5-1 and TRBJ2-3 for the parts outside the CDR3, the full variable domain is KAGVTQTPRYLIKTRGQQVTLSCSPISGHRSVSWYQQTPGQGLQFLFEYFSETQRNKGNFPGRFSGRQFSNSRSEMNVSTLELGDSALYLCASRHNGQGGTDTQYFGPGTRLTVL.

The chain links TRBV11-2 to TRBJ2-5, with 7 bases identical to TRBD1. V dropped 5 bases and J dropped 2; count of bases not matched to a gene: 5. The CDR3 is 14 residues long. The germline gives CDR1 SGHAT, CDR2 FQNNGV. The CDR3 loop reads CASSIRQGQETQYF. The CDR3, as DNA: TGTGCCAGCAGCATTAGACAGGGTCAAGAGACCCAGTACTTC. Looking up the rest from reference TRBV11-2 and TRBJ2-5 gives the full variable domain: EAGVAQSPRYKIIEKRQSVAFWCNPISGHATLYWYQQILGQGPKLLIQFQNNGVVDDSQLPKDRFSAERLKGVDSTLKIQPAKLEDSAVYLCASSIRQGQETQYFGPGTRLLVL.